This TCR beta chain was sequenced during a study of T cells after yellow fever vaccination. This clonotype has more than one count but fewer than ten. The study made its TCR cDNA through 5'RACE template switching. That step introduced a universal primer site along with UMIs. TCRdb called the 5' RACE reads again in MiXCR, with one record for every CDR3 protein. The sample contains some 350,000 distinct CDR3 sequences, roughly 4.3% of which appear only once. The ends were cut back, 1 base at V and 5 bases at J, with 14 bases in the middle. CDR1 is SQVTM and CDR2 is ANQGSEA in the germline V gene. The CDR3 covers 14 residues.

The sample was PBMCs, taken 5 days after the yellow fever booster vaccination. The TCR was taken from a man younger than 35 who received the YFV17D yellow fever vaccine. The chain carries TRBV29-1 and TRBJ1-1; D is unclear. CDR3 loop: CSVEARGMTTEAFF. CDR3 bases: TGCAGCGTTGAAGCGAGAGGGATGACAACTGAAGCTTTCTTT.